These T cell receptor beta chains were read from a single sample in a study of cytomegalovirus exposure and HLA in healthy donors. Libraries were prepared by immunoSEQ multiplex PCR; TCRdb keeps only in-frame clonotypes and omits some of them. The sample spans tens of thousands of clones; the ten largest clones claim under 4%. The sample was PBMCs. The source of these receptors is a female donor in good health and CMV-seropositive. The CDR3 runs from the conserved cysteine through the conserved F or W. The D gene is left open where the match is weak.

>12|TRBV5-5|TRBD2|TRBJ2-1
TGTGCCAGCAGCGGCGGGGGGGGTGAGCAGTTCTTC
CASSGGGGEQFF
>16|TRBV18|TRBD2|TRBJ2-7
TGTGCCAGCTCACGAGCCGGGACTAGCGGGAGGTACGAGCAGTACTTC
CASSRAGTSGRYEQYF
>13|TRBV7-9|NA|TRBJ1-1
TGTGCCAGCAGCTTAGCCCTACAGGGAGAAGCTTTCTTT
CASSLALQGEAFF
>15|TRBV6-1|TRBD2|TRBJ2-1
TGTGCCAGCAGTGCCCATAGCGGGGGGGGCAATGAGCAGTTCTTC
CASSAHSGGGNEQFF
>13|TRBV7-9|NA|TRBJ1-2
TGTGCCAGCACCTCGACGGAGGGTGCTGGCTACACCTTC
CASTSTEGAGYTF
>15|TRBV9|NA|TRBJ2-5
TGTGCCAGCAGCTCAAGTGGGAGACGAGAGGAGACCCAGTACTTC
CASSSSGRREETQYF
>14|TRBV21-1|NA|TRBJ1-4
TGTGCCAGCAGGAGGGGGGGCTATAATGAAAAACTGTTTTTT
CASRRGGYNEKLFF
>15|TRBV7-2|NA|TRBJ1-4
TGTGCCAGCAGCTTAGTGGGCGGCGGGAGTGAAAAACTGTTTTTT
CASSLVGGGSEKLFF
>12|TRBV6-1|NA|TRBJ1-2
TGTGCCAGCAGTGTGACAGATATAGGCTACACCTTC
CASSVTDIGYTF
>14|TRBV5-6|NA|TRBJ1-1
TGTGCCAGCAGACAATCCGGGACACGACCTGAAGCTTTCTTT
CASRQSGTRPEAFF
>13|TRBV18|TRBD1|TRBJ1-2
TGTGCCAGCTCACCAGACAGGGCGGCTGGCTACACCTTC
CASSPDRAAGYTF
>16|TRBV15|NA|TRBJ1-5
TGTGCCACCAGCAGAGAGGGGCGGGGGAGCAATCAGCCCCAGCATTTT
CATSREGRGSNQPQHF